This T cell receptor (beta chain) was sequenced in a study of cytomegalovirus exposure and HLA in healthy donors. Study summary: The 666 first-cohort repertoires shared a platform with the approximately 120 validation repertoires, as reported in a later analysis.

Study results and limitations: As was reported, the classifier diagnosed cytomegalovirus status with high specificity and sensitivity.

Sequenced by immunoSEQ multiplex PCR; TCRdb stores in-frame clones only, minus some. The table has 90,000 to 120,000 clones, approximately 85% seen once. Remarks on this clone: The antigen remains unidentified.

This TCR came from a woman aged 18-29 years in good health and CMV-seronegative. The sample comprised PBMCs.

CDR3 residues: CASSLQFSTEAFF. The CDR3 nucleotides read TGTGCCAGCAGCTTACAGTTTTCCACTGAAGCTTTCTTT. The chain combines TRBV7-3 with TRBJ1-1, with D unclear. The CDR3 covers 13 residues. V was shortened by 2 bases and J by 4 bases, with 8 bases between the two germline ends. Per germline, CDR1 SGHTA and CDR2 FQGTGA.